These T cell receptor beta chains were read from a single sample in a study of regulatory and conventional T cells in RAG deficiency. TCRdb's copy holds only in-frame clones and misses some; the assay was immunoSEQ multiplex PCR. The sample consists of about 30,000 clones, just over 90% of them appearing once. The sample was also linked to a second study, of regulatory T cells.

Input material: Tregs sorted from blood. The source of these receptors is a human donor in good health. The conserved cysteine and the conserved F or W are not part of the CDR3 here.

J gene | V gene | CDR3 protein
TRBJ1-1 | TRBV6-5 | ASKIGQGVFEAF
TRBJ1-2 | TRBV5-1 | ASSLKNNYGYT
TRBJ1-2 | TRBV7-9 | ASSLRQGADYGYT
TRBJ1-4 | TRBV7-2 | ASSRLRAANEKLF
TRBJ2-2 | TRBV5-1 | ASSFDWGNTGELF
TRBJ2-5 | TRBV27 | ASSIGTYAVTQY
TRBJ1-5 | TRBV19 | ASSIEQGWRNQPQH
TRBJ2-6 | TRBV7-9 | ASSGAGLVANVLT
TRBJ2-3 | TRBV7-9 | ASSFRDRTTDTQY
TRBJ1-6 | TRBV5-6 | ASSLGMADSPLH
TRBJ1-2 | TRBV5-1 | ASSWTRQRYGYT
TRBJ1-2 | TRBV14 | ASSRNGPYGYT
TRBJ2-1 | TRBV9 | ASSAKGLDEQF
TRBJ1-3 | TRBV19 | ASRVRGGNTIY
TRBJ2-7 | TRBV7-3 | ASSFGGTEQY
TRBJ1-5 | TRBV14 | ASSQRPWKNQPQH
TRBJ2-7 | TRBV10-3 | AISMPRDRVVYEQY
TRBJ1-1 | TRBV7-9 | ASSLDFGQSHANTEAF
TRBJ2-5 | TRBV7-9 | ASNPGGRETQY
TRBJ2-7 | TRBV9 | ASSLDGSTYEQY
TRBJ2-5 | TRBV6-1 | ASRLAGGQTQY
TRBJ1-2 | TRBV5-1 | ASSMDRGPIGYT
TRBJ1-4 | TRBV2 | ASSARGRANEKLF
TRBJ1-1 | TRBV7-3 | ASSLGGPGGTEAF